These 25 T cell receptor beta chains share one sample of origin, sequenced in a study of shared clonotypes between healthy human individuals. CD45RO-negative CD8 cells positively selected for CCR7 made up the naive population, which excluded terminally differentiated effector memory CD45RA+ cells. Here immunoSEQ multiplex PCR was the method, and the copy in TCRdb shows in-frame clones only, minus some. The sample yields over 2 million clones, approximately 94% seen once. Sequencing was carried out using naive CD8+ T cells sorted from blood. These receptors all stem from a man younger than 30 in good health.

The chain's CDR3 is CSVEGDRGLLYF. The CDR3 DNA reads TGCAGCGTTGAGGGGGACAGGGGGCTTCTGTACTTC. V usage is TRBV29-1 and J usage is TRBJ2-4, with TRBD1 identical over 12 bases. The CDR3 is made up of 12 amino acids. The V gene's germline CDR1 is SQVTM and CDR2 ANQGSEA. Germline trimming cut 3 bases from V and 15 bases from J; bases unmatched to any gene: 6. The complete variable domain, with remaining parts taken from reference TRBV29-1 and TRBJ2-4, reads SAVISQKPSRDICQRGTSLTIQCQVDSQVTMMFWYRQQPGQSLTLIATANQGSEATYESGFVIDKFPISRPNLTFSTLTVSNMSPEDSSIYLCSVEGDRGLLYFGAGTRLSVL.

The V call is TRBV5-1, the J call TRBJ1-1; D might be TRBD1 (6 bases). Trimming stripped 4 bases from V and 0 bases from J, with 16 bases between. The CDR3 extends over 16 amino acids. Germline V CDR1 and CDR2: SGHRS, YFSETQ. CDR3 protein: CASSPGGGLVNTEAFF. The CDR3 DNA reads TGCGCCAGCAGCCCGGGCGGGGGCTTGGTGAACACTGAAGCTTTCTTT.

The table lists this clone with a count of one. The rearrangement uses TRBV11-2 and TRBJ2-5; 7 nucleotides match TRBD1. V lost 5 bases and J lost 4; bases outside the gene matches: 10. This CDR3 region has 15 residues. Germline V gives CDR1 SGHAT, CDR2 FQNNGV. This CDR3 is CASSLVTGVVETQYF. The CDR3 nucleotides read TGTGCCAGCAGCCTGGTAACAGGGGTGGTAGAGACCCAGTACTTC. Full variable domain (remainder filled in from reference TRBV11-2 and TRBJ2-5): EAGVAQSPRYKIIEKRQSVAFWCNPISGHATLYWYQQILGQGPKLLIQFQNNGVVDDSQLPKDRFSAERLKGVDSTLKIQPAKLEDSAVYLCASSLVTGVVETQYFGPGTRLLVL.

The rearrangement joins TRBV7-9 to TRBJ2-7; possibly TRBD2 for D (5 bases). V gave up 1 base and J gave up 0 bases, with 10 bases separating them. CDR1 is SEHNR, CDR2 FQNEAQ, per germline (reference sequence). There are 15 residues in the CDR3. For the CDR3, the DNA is TGTGCCAGCAGCTTAGGAGGGAAGGCCTCCTACGAGCAGTACTTC. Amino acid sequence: CASSLGGKASYEQYF.

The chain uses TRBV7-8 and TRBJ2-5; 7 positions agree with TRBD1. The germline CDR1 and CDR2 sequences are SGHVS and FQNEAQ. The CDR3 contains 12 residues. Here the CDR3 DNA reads TGTGTATCTCGGACAGGACAAGAGACCCAGTACTTC. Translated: CVSRTGQETQYF.

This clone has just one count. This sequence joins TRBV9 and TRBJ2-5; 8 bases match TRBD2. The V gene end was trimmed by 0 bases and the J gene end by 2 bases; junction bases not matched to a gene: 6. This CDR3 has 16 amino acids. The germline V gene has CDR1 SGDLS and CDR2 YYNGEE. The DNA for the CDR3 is TGTGCCAGCAGCGTAGGAATAGCGGGGTTACAAGAGACCCAGTACTTC. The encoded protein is CASSVGIAGLQETQYF.

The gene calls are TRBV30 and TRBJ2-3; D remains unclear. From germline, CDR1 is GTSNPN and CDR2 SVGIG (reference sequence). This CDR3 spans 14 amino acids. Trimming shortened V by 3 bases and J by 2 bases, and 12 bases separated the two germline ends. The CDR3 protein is CAWSEEDFTDTQYF. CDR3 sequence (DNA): TGTGCCTGGAGCGAGGAAGATTTCACAGATACGCAGTATTTT.

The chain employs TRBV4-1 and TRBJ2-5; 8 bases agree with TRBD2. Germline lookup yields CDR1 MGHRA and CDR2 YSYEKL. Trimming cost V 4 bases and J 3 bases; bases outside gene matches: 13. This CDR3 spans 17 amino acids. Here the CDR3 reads CASSLRRVSGREETQYF. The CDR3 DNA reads TGCGCCAGCAGCCTCCGTCGAGTGAGCGGGAGAGAAGAGACCCAGTACTTC.

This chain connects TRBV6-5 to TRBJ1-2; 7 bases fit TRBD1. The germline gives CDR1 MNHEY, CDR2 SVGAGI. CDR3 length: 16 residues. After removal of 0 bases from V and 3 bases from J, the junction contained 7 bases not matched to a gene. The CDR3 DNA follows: TGTGCCAGCAGTTACTCCACAGGGGAGGCCCACTATGGCTACACCTTC. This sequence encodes CASSYSTGEAHYGYTF.

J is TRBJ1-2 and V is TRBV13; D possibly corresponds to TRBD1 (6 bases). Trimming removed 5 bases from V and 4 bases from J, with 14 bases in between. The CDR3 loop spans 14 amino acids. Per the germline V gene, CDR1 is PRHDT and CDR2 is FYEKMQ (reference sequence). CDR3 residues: CASSPADSPYGYTF. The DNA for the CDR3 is TGTGCCAGCAGCCCCGCGGACAGTCCCTATGGCTACACCTTC.

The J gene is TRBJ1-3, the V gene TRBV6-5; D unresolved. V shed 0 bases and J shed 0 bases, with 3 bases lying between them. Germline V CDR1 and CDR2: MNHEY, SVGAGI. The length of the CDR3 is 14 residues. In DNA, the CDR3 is TGTGCCAGCAGTTACTCCAGCTCTGGAAACACCATATATTTT. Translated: CASSYSSSGNTIYF.

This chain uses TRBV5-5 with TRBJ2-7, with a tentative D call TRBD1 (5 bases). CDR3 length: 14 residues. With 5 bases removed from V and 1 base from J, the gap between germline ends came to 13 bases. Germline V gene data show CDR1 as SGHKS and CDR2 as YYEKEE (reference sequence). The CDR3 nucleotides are TGTGCCAGCAGTTTTGCTAGGGGATCCTACGAGCAGTACTTC. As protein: CASSFARGSYEQYF. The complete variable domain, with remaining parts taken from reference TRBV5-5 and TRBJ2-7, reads DAGVTQSPTHLIKTRGQQVTLRCSPISGHKSVSWYQQVLGQGPQFIFQYYEKEERGRGNFPDRFSARQFPNYSSELNVNALLLGDSALYLCASSFARGSYEQYFGPGTRLTVT.

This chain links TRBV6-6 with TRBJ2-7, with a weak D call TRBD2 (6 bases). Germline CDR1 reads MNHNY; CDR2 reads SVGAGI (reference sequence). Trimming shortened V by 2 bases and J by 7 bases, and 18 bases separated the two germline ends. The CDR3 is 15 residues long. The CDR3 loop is CASSYVPGLLGEQYF. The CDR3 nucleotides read TGTGCCAGCAGTTACGTCCCGGGACTTTTGGGGGAGCAGTACTTC.

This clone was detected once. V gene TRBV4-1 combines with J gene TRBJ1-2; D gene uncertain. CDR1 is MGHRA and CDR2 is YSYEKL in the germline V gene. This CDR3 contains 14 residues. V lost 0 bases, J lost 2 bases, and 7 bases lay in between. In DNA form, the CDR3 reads TGCGCCAGCAGCCAAGAGAGAGTGAACTATGGCTACACCTTC. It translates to CASSQERVNYGYTF.

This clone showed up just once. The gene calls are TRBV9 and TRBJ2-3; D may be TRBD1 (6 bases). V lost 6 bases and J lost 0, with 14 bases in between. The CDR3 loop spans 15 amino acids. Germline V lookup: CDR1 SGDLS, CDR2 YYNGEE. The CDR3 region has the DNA TGTGCCAGCAACGAGGGGGAAACTAGCACAGATACGCAGTATTTT. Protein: CASNEGETSTDTQYF.

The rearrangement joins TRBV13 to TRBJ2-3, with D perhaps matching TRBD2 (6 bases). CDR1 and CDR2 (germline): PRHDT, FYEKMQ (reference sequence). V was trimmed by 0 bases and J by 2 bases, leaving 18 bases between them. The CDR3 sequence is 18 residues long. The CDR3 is CASSLGRGEGTYTDTQYF. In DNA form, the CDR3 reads TGTGCCAGCAGCTTAGGCCGGGGAGAGGGGACTTACACAGATACGCAGTATTTT.

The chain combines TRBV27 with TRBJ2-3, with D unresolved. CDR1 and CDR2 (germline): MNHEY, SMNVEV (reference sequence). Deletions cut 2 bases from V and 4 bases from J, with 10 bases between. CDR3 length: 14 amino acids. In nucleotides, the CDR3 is TGTGCCAGCAGTTTAAAGCAGACCCCAGATACGCAGTATTTT. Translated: CASSLKQTPDTQYF.

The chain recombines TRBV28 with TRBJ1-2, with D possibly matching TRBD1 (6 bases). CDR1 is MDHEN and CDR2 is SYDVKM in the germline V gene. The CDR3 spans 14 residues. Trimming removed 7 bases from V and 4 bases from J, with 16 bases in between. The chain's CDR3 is CASTRIGGSYGYTF. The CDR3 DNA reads TGTGCCAGCACCCGTATAGGGGGGTCCTATGGCTACACCTTC.

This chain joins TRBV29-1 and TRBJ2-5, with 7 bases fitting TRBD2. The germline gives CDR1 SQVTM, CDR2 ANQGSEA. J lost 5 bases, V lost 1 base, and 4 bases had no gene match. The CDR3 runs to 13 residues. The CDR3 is CSVEGLAMETQYF. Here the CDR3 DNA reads TGCAGCGTTGAAGGACTAGCTATGGAGACCCAGTACTTC.

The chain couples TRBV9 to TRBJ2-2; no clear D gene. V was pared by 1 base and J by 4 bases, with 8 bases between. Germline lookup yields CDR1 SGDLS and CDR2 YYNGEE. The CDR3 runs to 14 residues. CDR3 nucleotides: TGTGCCAGCAGCGTAACCTGGGGCACCGGGGAGCTGTTTTTT. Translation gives CASSVTWGTGELFF.

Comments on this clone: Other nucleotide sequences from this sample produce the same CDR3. CDR3 bases: TGTGCCAGCAGTTTTGGGGCGGGGACTGAAGCTTTCTTT. It is translated as CASSFGAGTEAFF. The chain recombines TRBV27 with TRBJ1-1; D is perhaps TRBD1 (5 bases). Per germline, CDR1 MNHEY and CDR2 SMNVEV (reference sequence). The CDR3 consists of 13 residues. The V gene lost 3 bases and the J gene lost 5 bases, with 10 bases spanning the gap.

CDR3 nucleotides: TGTGCCAGCAGCCGAGCGGGAGGATCGAAGCAGTACTTC. Translated, it gives CASSRAGGSKQYF. This chain links TRBV14 with TRBJ2-7; 9 bases are a match to TRBD2. Per germline, CDR1 SGHDN and CDR2 FVKESK. The CDR3 runs 13 residues. The J segment lost 8 bases and the V segment lost 4 bases, leaving 6 bases of the junction unmatched.

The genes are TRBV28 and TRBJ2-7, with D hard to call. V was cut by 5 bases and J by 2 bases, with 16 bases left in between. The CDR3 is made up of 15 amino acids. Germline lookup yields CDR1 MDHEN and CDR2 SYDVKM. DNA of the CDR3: TGTGCCAGCAGTACCCAGGTCAACCATCCCTACGAGCAGTACTTC. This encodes CASSTQVNHPYEQYF.

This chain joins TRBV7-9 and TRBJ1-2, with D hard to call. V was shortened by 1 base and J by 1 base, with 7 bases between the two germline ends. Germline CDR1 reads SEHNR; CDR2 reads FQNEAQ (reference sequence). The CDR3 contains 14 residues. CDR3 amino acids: CASSLVGVNYGYTF. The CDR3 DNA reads TGTGCCAGCAGCTTAGTAGGTGTTAACTATGGCTACACCTTC.

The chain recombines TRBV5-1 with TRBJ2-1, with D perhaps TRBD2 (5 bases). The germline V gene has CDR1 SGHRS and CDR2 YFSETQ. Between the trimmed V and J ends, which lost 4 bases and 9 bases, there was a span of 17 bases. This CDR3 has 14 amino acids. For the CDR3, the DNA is TGCGCCAGCAGCCTCGAGGGATCCACCCCTGAGCAGTTCTTC. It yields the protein CASSLEGSTPEQFF.